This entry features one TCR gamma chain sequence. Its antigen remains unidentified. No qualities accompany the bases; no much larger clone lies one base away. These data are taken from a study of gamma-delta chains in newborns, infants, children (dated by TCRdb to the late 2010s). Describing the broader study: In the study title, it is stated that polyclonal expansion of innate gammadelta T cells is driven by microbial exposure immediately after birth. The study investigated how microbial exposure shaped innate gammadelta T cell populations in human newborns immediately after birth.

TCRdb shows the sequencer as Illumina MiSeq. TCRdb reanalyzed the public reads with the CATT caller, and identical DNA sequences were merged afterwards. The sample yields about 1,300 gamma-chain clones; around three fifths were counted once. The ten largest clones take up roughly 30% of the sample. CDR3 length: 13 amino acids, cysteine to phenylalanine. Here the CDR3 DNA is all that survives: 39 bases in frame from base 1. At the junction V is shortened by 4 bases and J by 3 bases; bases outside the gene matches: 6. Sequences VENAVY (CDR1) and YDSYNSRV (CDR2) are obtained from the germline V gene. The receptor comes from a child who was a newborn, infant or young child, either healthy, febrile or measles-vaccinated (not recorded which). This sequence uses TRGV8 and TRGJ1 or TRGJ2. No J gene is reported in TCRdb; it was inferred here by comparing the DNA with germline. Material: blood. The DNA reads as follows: TGTGCCACCTGGGACACCCTTTATTATAAGAAACTCTTT. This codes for CATWDTLYYKKLF.